These 13 T cell receptor beta chains were sequenced from one sample in a study of CD8 T cells in Susac syndrome. Reverse transcription of 0.5 to 1 ug RNA was performed with random hexamers. TCRdb recomputed calls from the immunoSEQ multiplex PCR reads with MiXCR, one row per CDR3 protein. The data show roughly 76,000 distinct CDR3 sequences, roughly 92% seen once. The sample was CD8+ T cells from PBMCs. The source of these receptors is a human donor with Susac syndrome.

The chain employs TRBV19 and TRBJ1-2; 8 nucleotides agree with TRBD1. CDR1 and CDR2 (germline): LNHDA, SQIVND (reference sequence). The V and J ends lost 3 bases and 6 bases, in that order; junction bases with no gene match: 9. This CDR3 spans 15 amino acids. DNA of the CDR3: TGTGCCAGTAGTATGTCGGCCGGACAGGGCGATGGCTACACCTTC. Translation gives CASSMSAGQGDGYTF.

In its sample, this clonotype was seen a few times. This chain links TRBV2 with TRBJ2-4; 7 nucleotides agree with TRBD2. Germline V gene sequence: CDR1 SNHLY, CDR2 FYNNEI. The CDR3 spans 12 residues. Germline trimming cut 6 bases from V and 13 bases from J; bases unmatched to any gene: 9. CDR3 in amino acids: CASRPRGEIQYF. The CDR3 DNA follows: TGTGCCAGCAGACCCCGGGGGGAGATCCAGTACTTC. The variable domain in full, completed from reference TRBV2 and TRBJ2-4, reads EPEVTQTPSHQVTQMGQEVILRCVPISNHLYFYWYRQILGQKVEFLVSFYNNEISEKSEIFDDQFSVERPDGSNFTLKIRSTKLEDSAMYFCASRPRGEIQYFGAGTRLSVL.

V and J are TRBV7-6 and TRBJ2-3, with TRBD2 matching 14 bases. The junction had 12 bases not matched to a gene; V was cut back by 5 bases and J by 2 bases. The CDR3 has 19 amino acids. Germline CDR1 SGHVS, CDR2 FNYEAQ. CDR3 residues: CASSPGLAGEVGYTDTQYF. The CDR3 region has the DNA TGTGCCAGCAGCCCGGGACTAGCGGGAGAGGTGGGATACACAGATACGCAGTATTTT.

The chain couples TRBV18 to TRBJ1-1, with a tentative D call TRBD1 (5 bases). This CDR3 comprises 12 residues. The ends were cut back, 4 bases at V and 5 bases at J, with 8 bases in the middle. CDR1 and CDR2 from the germline V gene are KGHSH and LQKENI. This CDR3 reads CASSRDVTEAFF. The CDR3 nucleotides are TGTGCCAGCTCACGGGACGTGACTGAAGCTTTCTTT. Full variable domain (remainder filled in from reference TRBV18 and TRBJ1-1): NAGVMQNPRHLVRRRGQEARLRCSPMKGHSHVYWYRQLPEEGLKFMVYLQKENIIDESGMPKERFSAEFPKEGPSILRIQQVVRGDSAAYFCASSRDVTEAFFGQGTRLTVV.

V is TRBV5-1 and J is TRBJ2-7, with TRBD1 identical over 8 bases. Germline assignment: CDR1 SGHRS and CDR2 YFSETQ. The CDR3 extends over 14 amino acids. The V segment lost 4 bases and the J segment 2 bases; nucleotides outside the gene matches: 5. The CDR3 coding sequence is TGCGCCAGCAGCAGTGGACAGGGACCCTACGAGCAGTACTTC. It encodes CASSSGQGPYEQYF.

The chain couples TRBV3-1 to TRBJ2-1; 12 bases agree with TRBD2. This CDR3 has 20 residues. Germline-derived CDR1 and CDR2 are LGHDT and YNNKEL (reference sequence). V gave up 5 bases and J gave up 0 bases; unmatched junction bases: 14. Here the CDR3 reads CASSSSGTSGSKSSYNEQFF. The CDR3 nucleotides are TGTGCCAGCAGCTCGTCAGGGACTAGCGGGTCGAAAAGCTCCTACAATGAGCAGTTCTTC.

The chain combines TRBV5-1 with TRBJ2-4; unclear D gene. The CDR3 has 16 residues. Deletions cut 7 bases from V and 1 base from J, with 18 bases between. Germline V gene sequence: CDR1 SGHRS, CDR2 YFSETQ. CDR3 loop: CASAPSARTAKNIQYF. For the CDR3, the DNA is TGCGCCAGCGCGCCCAGTGCAAGGACGGCCAAAAACATTCAGTACTTC.

The V call is TRBV5-1, the J call TRBJ1-3; D unclear. The CDR3 runs 15 residues. V was cut by 4 bases and J by 0 bases, with 11 bases left in between. The V gene's germline CDR1 is SGHRS and CDR2 YFSETQ. The CDR3 reads CASSTSWGSGNTIYF. In nucleotides, the CDR3 is TGCGCCAGCAGCACCTCTTGGGGCTCTGGAAACACCATATATTTT.

This chain links TRBV7-2 with TRBJ1-2; 9 bases match TRBD1. This CDR3 region has 16 residues. V was clipped by 7 bases and J by 8 bases; unmatched bases: 17. Germline V gene lookup returns CDR1 SGHTA and CDR2 FQGNSA. CDR3 amino acids: CASTGTGFFGARGYTF. The CDR3 region has the DNA TGTGCCAGCACCGGGACAGGGTTCTTCGGGGCGAGAGGCTACACCTTC.

V usage is TRBV5-4 and J usage is TRBJ2-1, with D uncertain. The CDR3 has 14 amino acids. Trimming stripped 2 bases from V and 6 bases from J, with 12 bases between. The germline V gene encodes CDR1 SGHNT and CDR2 YYREEE (reference sequence). Written as DNA, the CDR3 is TGTGCCAGCAGCTTCCCTTCCCGAATCAATGAGCAGTTCTTC. Protein sequence: CASSFPSRINEQFF.

The chain combines TRBV20-1 with TRBJ2-1, with TRBD2 matching 11 bases. The germline V gene encodes CDR1 DFQATT and CDR2 SNEGSKA (reference sequence). This CDR3 is built from 14 residues. V lost 5 bases and J lost 8; bases outside the gene matches: 8. The CDR3 sequence: CSAGTGTSGYEQFF. DNA for the CDR3: TGCAGTGCTGGAACCGGGACTAGCGGTTATGAGCAGTTCTTC.

This clonotype was seen more than once but under ten times. CDR3 loop: CSAIEAISYEQYF. In nucleotides, the CDR3 is TGCAGTGCTATCGAGGCAATCTCCTACGAGCAGTACTTC. The rearrangement joins TRBV20-1 to TRBJ2-7, with no clear D. Looked up from germline, CDR1 is DFQATT and CDR2 is SNEGSKA (reference sequence). CDR3 size: 13 residues. V lost 4 bases to trimming and J lost 0 bases, with 10 bases between them.

The chain is built from TRBV9 and TRBJ1-1; TRBD1 agrees at 11 bases. The CDR3 is 17 residues long. Germline lookup yields CDR1 SGDLS and CDR2 YYNGEE. V trimming: 4 bases; J trimming: 4 bases; junction bases outside the gene matches: 12. In nucleotides, the CDR3 is TGTGCCAGCAGCTTCGGACAGGGGGCCGGACGTGGCACTGAAGCTTTCTTT. Translating gives CASSFGQGAGRGTEAFF. The entire variable domain, with the rest obtained from reference TRBV9 and TRBJ1-1, is as follows: DSGVTQTPKHLITATGQRVTLRCSPRSGDLSVYWYQQSLDQGLQFLIQYYNGEERAKGNILERFSAQQFPDLHSELNLSSLELGDSALYFCASSFGQGAGRGTEAFFGQGTRLTVV.